The rows below give T cell receptor beta chains drawn from one sample of a study of PD-L1 blockade in urothelial cancer. The protocol was immunoSEQ multiplex PCR, while the TCRdb copy is restricted to in-frame clones and leaves out a portion. In the table there are around 43,000 clones, about 88% of which are singletons. The sequencing used PBMCs, collected around atezolizumab (anti-PD-L1) treatment. The receptors were sampled from a donor aged 40 or over with urothelial cancer. CDR3s include the opening cysteine and the closing phenylalanine or tryptophan. The D gene is left open where the match is weak. The listing skips clone size in some rows; elsewhere it reads once, few, many or a size class.

TRBJ1-3 | . | TRBD1 | 19 | TRBV18 | TGTGCCAGCTCACCGTCCCGGGACAGCTTGGGGGCCCTCGGAAACACCATATATTTT | CASSPSRDSLGALGNTIYF
TRBJ1-1 | . | . | 15 | TRBV7-2 | TGTGCCAGCAGCTTAGTTGGCAGGGCGAACACTGAAGCTTTCTTT | CASSLVGRANTEAFF
TRBJ2-5 | . | . | 15 | TRBV28 | TGTGCCAGCAGCCGACCCCAGGGGATGGGAGAGACCCAGTACTTC | CASSRPQGMGETQYF
TRBJ2-7 | . | TRBD2 | 16 | TRBV15 | TGTGCCACCAGAGCGGGATGGGGGGAGGGCCGTAGCGAGCAGTACTTC | CATRAGWGEGRSEQYF
TRBJ1-1 | . | . | 14 | TRBV5-1 | TGCGCCACGATGGCAGGGAACCGGGGGGGTGAAGCTTTCTTT | CATMAGNRGGEAFF
TRBJ2-3 | . | TRBD2 | 17 | TRBV15 | TGTGCCACCAGCAGAGGGGGGGGTAGCCGATACACAGATACGCAGTATTTT | CATSRGGGSRYTDTQYF
TRBJ2-1 | . | TRBD2 | 18 | TRBV11-1 | TGTGCCAGCGTGCTGGAACTGGGGTTTAGCGGGAGCCGGAATGAGCAGTTCTTC | CASVLELGFSGSRNEQFF
TRBJ2-3 | . | . | 16 | TRBV18 | TGTGCCAGCTCCCCCGCGGCCAGTAGGAGCGCAGATACGCAGTATTTT | CASSPAASRSADTQYF
TRBJ2-1 | once | . | 13 | TRBV10-3 | TGTGCCATCAGTGAGTCGATCTACTCAAGGCAGTTCTTC | CAISESIYSRQFF
TRBJ1-1 | few | . | 15 | TRBV4-3 | TGCGCCAGCAGTACAGGGACGTGGCAGAACACTGAAGCTTTCTTT | CASSTGTWQNTEAFF
TRBJ2-1 | . | . | 16 | TRBV18 | TGTGCCAGCTCACCCGGGATGGGACAACTCTACAATGAGCAGTTCTTC | CASSPGMGQLYNEQFF
TRBJ1-5 | . | . | 13 | TRBV18 | TGTGCCAGCTCACGACAGGGCAATCAGCCCCAGCATTTT | CASSRQGNQPQHF
TRBJ1-5 | . | . | 12 | TRBV28 | TGTGCCAGCAGTACAGGTCTCCAGCCCCAGCATTTT | CASSTGLQPQHF
TRBJ2-7 | . | TRBD2 | 16 | TRBV19 | TGTGCCAGTAGTATCTCCCTAGCGGGAGAAGGTTACGAGCAGTACTTC | CASSISLAGEGYEQYF
TRBJ2-5 | . | . | 13 | TRBV7-2 | TGTGCCAGCAGCACCAGAGGGCAAGAGACCCAGTACTTC | CASSTRGQETQYF
TRBJ2-1 | . | TRBD2 | 14 | TRBV6-5 | TGTGCCAGCAGCAGCGGGAGTCCCTACAATGAGCAGTTCTTC | CASSSGSPYNEQFF
TRBJ1-1 | . | . | 13 | TRBV27 | TGTGCCAGCAGGCCATGGGGGCGGGCTGAAGCTTTCTTT | CASRPWGRAEAFF
TRBJ2-7 | . | . | 16 | TRBV25-1 | TGTGCCAGCTCAACGGGGGGCCTACAGGGTGCCTACGAGCAGTACTTC | CASSTGGLQGAYEQYF
TRBJ2-3 | . | TRBD1 | 15 | TRBV7-2 | TGTGCCAGCAGCTTTTGGGGACAGGGGGTTGATACGCAGTATTTT | CASSFWGQGVDTQYF
TRBJ2-7 | once | TRBD2 | 14 | TRBV7-2 | TGTGCCAGCAGCTCGGCGACTAGCGGGAGAGGGCAGTACTTC | CASSSATSGRGQYF
TRBJ2-1 | once | TRBD2 | 14 | TRBV28 | TGTGCCAGCAGCGGGACTAGCGGGCTGGCTGAGCAGTTCTTC | CASSGTSGLAEQFF
TRBJ2-5 | . | TRBD2 | 16 | TRBV5-5 | TGTGCCAGCAGCTTGGCGGGAGCGGGAGGTCGGGAGACCCAGTACTTC | CASSLAGAGGRETQYF
TRBJ2-1 | . | . | 13 | TRBV4-3 | TGCGCCAGCAGCCAAGACAGGGGCCCTGAGCAGTTCTTC | CASSQDRGPEQFF
TRBJ1-2 | once | . | 12 | TRBV7-9 | TGTGCCAGCAGCTCGGGGGGCTATGGCTACACCTTC | CASSSGGYGYTF
TRBJ2-2 | once | . | 15 | TRBV7-9 | TGTGCCAGCAGCCCCAGGACAGCGAACACCGGGGAGCTGTTTTTT | CASSPRTANTGELFF
TRBJ2-7 | once | . | 8 | TRBV11-2 | TGTGCCAGCCTCGAGCAGTACTTC | CASLEQYF
TRBJ1-1 | . | . | 15 | TRBV27 | TGTGCCAGCGTCCCCGCCAGGGGAAAGGGGACTGAAGCTTTCTTT | CASVPARGKGTEAFF
TRBJ1-2 | . | TRBD1 | 19 | TRBV19 | TGTGCCAGTAGTTCTCTATCGCCGGGACAGGGGCGCCTTAACTATGGCTACACCTTC | CASSSLSPGQGRLNYGYTF
TRBJ2-1 | few | TRBD2 | 15 | TRBV19 | TGTGCCAGTAGTATCCTAGCGGGAGGGTGGAATGAGCAGTTCTTC | CASSILAGGWNEQFF
TRBJ2-2 | . | . | 15 | TRBV6-1 | TGTGCCAGCAGAGTGCAGAGACAAAACACCGGGGAGCTGTTTTTT | CASRVQRQNTGELFF
TRBJ2-2 | . | TRBD1 | 16 | TRBV19 | TGTGCCAGTAGTCGGACGGGACAGACGAACACCGGGGAGCTGTTTTTT | CASSRTGQTNTGELFF
TRBJ2-5 | . | TRBD2 | 14 | TRBV5-1 | TGCGCCAGCAGCCGGACTAGCGGTAAAGAGACCCAGTACTTC | CASSRTSGKETQYF
TRBJ2-7 | . | TRBD2 | 16 | TRBV7-8 | TGTGCCAGCAGCTTAGCATTTGGCGGGAGGCCGTTGGAGCAGTACTTC | CASSLAFGGRPLEQYF
TRBJ1-2 | . | TRBD1 | 17 | TRBV5-1 | TGCGCCAGCAGCCCCACGCCCAGACAGGGGGGCAACTATGGCTACACCTTC | CASSPTPRQGGNYGYTF
TRBJ1-5 | . | TRBD1 | 15 | TRBV19 | TGTGCCAGTAGTATCAGGGGGATTGTGGGTCAGCCCCAGCATTTT | CASSIRGIVGQPQHF
TRBJ2-7 | once | . | 15 | TRBV18 | TGTGCCAGCTCACCCCGGGGTACGAAGGGATACGAGCAGTACTTC | CASSPRGTKGYEQYF
TRBJ2-1 | . | . | 15 | TRBV11-2 | TGTGCCAGCAGCTCAGCAGGTTCCCCCCGCCATGAGCAGTTCTTC | CASSSAGSPRHEQFF
TRBJ1-1 | . | TRBD1 | 14 | TRBV25-1 | TGTGCCAGCAGTAAGGGGGCAGGGAACACTGAAGCTTTCTTT | CASSKGAGNTEAFF
TRBJ2-3 | . | TRBD2 | 16 | TRBV2 | TGTGCCAGCAGTGTGCGGCTAGCGGGGCGCACAGATACGCAGTATTTT | CASSVRLAGRTDTQYF
TRBJ2-2 | . | . | 16 | TRBV6-5 | TGTGCCAGCAGTTACTCACCAGGCTCGAACACCGGGGAGCTGTTTTTT | CASSYSPGSNTGELFF
TRBJ1-4 | . | . | 15 | TRBV7-2 | TGTGCCAGCAGCCTCCACAGGGCAACTAATGAAAAACTGTTTTTT | CASSLHRATNEKLFF
TRBJ2-5 | . | . | 16 | TRBV18 | TGTGCCAGCTCACCACTGGCAGGGTCGGACCAAGAGACCCAGTACTTC | CASSPLAGSDQETQYF
TRBJ2-5 | . | . | 16 | TRBV6-1 | TGTGCCAGCAGTGAAGGGGGGAGAGGGGGTGGAGAGACCCAGTACTTC | CASSEGGRGGGETQYF
TRBJ1-2 | . | TRBD1 | 15 | TRBV10-3 | TGTGCCATCAGCCTACAGGGGGCTAGGCTCTATGGCTACACCTTC | CAISLQGARLYGYTF
TRBJ2-3 | . | TRBD2 | 17 | TRBV9 | TGTGCCAGCAGCGCCGGGGGAACTAGCGGGAGTTGGGATACGCAGTATTTT | CASSAGGTSGSWDTQYF
TRBJ2-5 | . | TRBD2 | 11 | TRBV7-9 | TGTGCCAGCAGCCCGGGGACTAGCCAGTACTTC | CASSPGTSQYF
TRBJ2-5 | . | TRBD1 | 14 | TRBV5-4 | TGTGCCAGCAGCGCTTGGGACAGCCGGGAGACCCAGTACTTC | CASSAWDSRETQYF
TRBJ1-2 | once | . | 16 | TRBV13 | TGTGCCAGCAGCTTAGGGCACAGGGCGTCCGAATATGGCTACACCTTC | CASSLGHRASEYGYTF